The 30 T cell receptor beta chains presented below share a single source sample, sequenced in a study of T cells in women clearing cervical HPV infection. The table came from immunoSEQ multiplex PCR; TCRdb's copy has only in-frame clones and leaves some out. This repertoire comprises around 37,000 clones; its ten largest clones make up approximately 6%. The sequenced sample consisted of blood buffy coat. These receptors were collected from a woman between 18 and 69 years old with a cervical HPV16 infection that either progressed to CIN3+ or cleared (not recorded which).

With regard to this clone: The CDR3 end is not reached by the read, which stops 3 residues before it; the germline J gene fills it in. V is TRBV19 and J is TRBJ1-1, with TRBD1 as a possible D gene (5 bases). The CDR3 has 12 amino acids. CDR1 is LNHDA, CDR2 SQIVND, per germline (reference sequence). The CDR3 reads CASSGTGTRAFF. The DNA read from the CDR3 is TGTGCCAGTAGTGGGACGGGGACTAGA.

CDR3 in amino acids: CASGLGGLAETQYF. CDR3 bases read: TGTGCTAGTGGTTTGGGAGGACTAGCGGAGACC. The rearrangement uses TRBV12-5 and TRBJ2-5, with 9 bases identical to TRBD2. The read stops 3 residues short of the end of the CDR3; the missing end is completed from the germline J gene. CDR3 length equals 14 residues. CDR1 is LGHNT, CDR2 FRNRAP, per germline. With V trimmed by 1 base and J by 5 bases, 2 bases remained unmatched.

Details on this clone: The CDR3 end falls 3 residues outside the read, so it is completed with the germline J gene. V gene TRBV19 combines with J gene TRBJ1-1; D is possibly TRBD1 (5 bases). The CDR3 is 13 residues long. Germline V gives CDR1 LNHDA, CDR2 SQIVND (reference sequence). V was cut by 10 bases and J by 2 bases, with 14 bases left in between. CDR3 residues: CATSDMGNTEAFF. The part of the CDR3 DNA that was read is TGTGCCACCTCGGACATGGGAAACACTGAA.

Concerning this clone itself: Read coverage stops 3 residues before the CDR3 terminus; the germline J gene supplies the remainder. The chain is built from TRBV18 and TRBJ2-2; perhaps TRBD1 as D (5 bases). Germline assignment: CDR1 KGHSH and CDR2 LQKENI. This CDR3 region has 15 residues. The DNA read from the CDR3 is TGTGCCAGCTCACCACGAAGGGCTGGGGCCAACGTG. Protein product: CASSPRRAGANV. The complete CDR3 reads CASSPRRAGANVLFF.

Turning to this clone: The CDR3 end is not reached by the read, which stops 3 residues before it; the germline J gene fills it in. J is TRBJ2-2 and V is TRBV12-3 or TRBV12-4; tentative D call: TRBD1 (5 bases). Trimming took 1 base from V and 2 from J, leaving 8 bases between them. The length of the CDR3 is 15 residues. The sequenced CDR3 bases are TGTGCCAGCAGTTTAGTCCAGGGCAACACCGGGGAG. Translating gives CASSLVQGNTGE. The entire CDR3 protein reads CASSLVQGNTGELFF.

The CDR3: CAIKPEGLATSYEQYF. Incomplete CDR3 DNA: TGTGCCATAAAACCAGAGGGACTAGCAACCTCCTACGAG. The V call is TRBV2, the J call TRBJ2-7; 9 nucleotides agree with TRBD2. The read stops 3 residues short of the end of the CDR3; the missing end is completed from the germline J gene. This CDR3 has 16 residues. From germline, CDR1 is SNHLY and CDR2 FYNNEI. V gave up 10 bases and J gave up 0 bases; unmatched junction bases: 13.

Remarks on this clone: The read comes to an end 3 residues before the CDR3 does, leaving the germline J gene to fill in the end. The chain has TRBV7-6 and TRBJ2-3; D possibly corresponds to TRBD2 (6 bases). The germline V gene encodes CDR1 SGHVS and CDR2 FNYEAQ. The CDR3 has 15 residues. V gave up 8 bases and J gave up 0 bases, with 15 bases separating them. The chain's CDR3 is CASRAGTASTDTQYF. Partial CDR3 DNA: TGTGCCAGCCGGGCGGGGACCGCTAGCACAGATACG. Looking up the rest from reference TRBV7-6 and TRBJ2-3 gives the full variable domain: GAGVSQSPRYKVTKRGQDVALRCDPISGHVSLYWYRQALGQGPEFLTYFNYEAQQDKSGLPNDRFSAERPEGSISTLTIQRTEQRDSAMYRCASRAGTASTDTQYFGPGTRLTVL.

As regards this clone: A read error may produce the germline difference seen at one junction end. Read data end 3 residues before the CDR3 end; the end is taken from the germline J gene. V and J are TRBV11-3 and TRBJ2-1; D call uncertain. Germline CDR1 SGHNT, CDR2 YENEEA. CDR3 size: 11 residues. CDR3 loop: CASSSSNEQFF. CDR3 DNA (partial): TGTGCCAGCAGCTCCTCCAATGAG.

The DNA read from the CDR3 is TGTGCCAGCAGTGTCGAAGGGCTACAGCCC. This sequence encodes CASSVEGLQP. The complete CDR3 protein is CASSVEGLQPQHF. This chain links TRBV6-1 with TRBJ1-5; D remains unclear. The sequenced fragment ends 3 residues before the CDR3 boundary, so the rest is inferred from the germline J gene. V gave up 4 bases and J gave up 7 bases, with 11 bases separating them. This CDR3 is 13 amino acids long. Germline CDR1 MNHNS, CDR2 SASEGT.

Comments on this clone: Read data end 3 residues before the CDR3 end; the end is taken from the germline J gene. This chain connects TRBV30 to TRBJ1-1, with a tentative D call TRBD1 (6 bases). The V end was cut by 0 bases, the J end by 1 base, with 6 bases between. This CDR3 comprises 13 residues. CDR1 is GTSNPN, CDR2 SVGIG, per germline (reference sequence). The CDR3 reads CAWSVQGNTEAFF. The DNA read from the CDR3 is TGTGCCTGGAGTGTACAGGGGAACACTGAA.

Comments on this clone: The read terminates 3 residues ahead of where the CDR3 ends, so the germline J gene completes it. The V and J genes are TRBV18 and TRBJ1-1, with D unresolved. The CDR3 is made up of 11 amino acids. Germline V lookup: CDR1 KGHSH, CDR2 LQKENI. Trimming cost V 6 bases and J 7 bases, with 9 bases left between them. CDR3 DNA, as far as it was read: TGTGCCAGCTCCCCCGACTTTGAA. Protein: CASSPDFE. The full CDR3 protein is CASSPDFEAFF. Full variable domain (rest looked up from reference TRBV18 and TRBJ1-1): NAGVMQNPRHLVRRRGQEARLRCSPMKGHSHVYWYRQLPEEGLKFMVYLQKENIIDESGMPKERFSAEFPKEGPSILRIQQVVRGDSAAYFCASSPDFEAFFGQGTRLTVV.

As to this clone: The CDR3 goes on 3 residues after the read ends, and that part is filled in from the germline J gene. This chain uses TRBV7-9 with TRBJ1-2; a possible D gene is TRBD1 (5 bases). Trimming took 5 bases from V and 0 from J, leaving 13 bases between them. The CDR3 spans 15 residues. In germline, CDR1 is SEHNR, CDR2 FQNEAQ (reference sequence). The part of the CDR3 DNA that was read is TGTGCCAGCAGCCCAGGGTTCCAGTCTAACTATGGC. It codes for CASSPGFQSNYG. The complete CDR3 reads CASSPGFQSNYGYTF.

As concerns this clone: The read ends 3 residues shy of where the CDR3 ends; the end is completed using the germline J gene. This chain uses TRBV18 with TRBJ1-5; no firm D call. The CDR3 is 14 amino acids. Germline values: CDR1 KGHSH, CDR2 LQKENI. Trimming took 4 bases from V and 0 from J, leaving 7 bases between them. CDR3 amino acids: CASSLDYSNQPQHF. The sequenced CDR3 bases are TGTGCCAGCTCACTAGACTATAGCAATCAGCCC.

Note on this clone: The CDR3 end lies 3 residues beyond the end of the read and is filled in from the germline J gene. The rearrangement uses TRBV7-9 and TRBJ2-3; TRBD1 might be the D (5 bases). Germline CDR1 SEHNR, CDR2 FQNEAQ (reference sequence). The CDR3 is 13 residues long. Trimming removed 1 base at V and 5 bases at J, with 7 bases between. The CDR3 spells CASSLEGVDTQYF. CDR3 DNA, as far as it was read: TGTGCCAGCAGCTTAGAAGGGGTAGATACG.

This clone is deemed medium-sized by its frequency. The missing CDR3 end, 3 residues past where the read stops, is filled in from the germline J gene. The V gene is TRBV7-9, the J gene TRBJ1-5; 7 positions agree with TRBD1. CDR1 SEHNR and CDR2 FQNEAQ come from the germline V gene (reference sequence). The ends lost 5 bases at V and 3 bases at J; junction bases unmatched: 7. This CDR3 has 15 amino acids. The CDR3 region is CASSHQGGPNQPQHF. The sequenced CDR3 bases are TGTGCCAGCAGCCACCAGGGGGGCCCCAATCAGCCC.

A note on this clone: The CDR3 end is not reached by the read, which stops 3 residues before it; the germline J gene fills it in. J is TRBJ2-1 and V is TRBV12-3 or TRBV12-4; TRBD2 agrees at 9 bases. The CDR3 has 18 amino acids. Losses at the gene ends were 5 bases for V and 5 bases for J; bases not matched to a gene: 16. The CDR3 DNA, read in part, is TGTGCCAGCAGTCCCCGCCTAGCGGGGATACGGGCCGACAATGAG. Translating gives CASSPRLAGIRADNE. The CDR3 reads in full as CASSPRLAGIRADNEQFF.

Remarks on this clone: From the germline J gene comes the end of the CDR3, since the read stops 3 residues before it. The V gene is TRBV20-1, the J gene TRBJ1-6; 8 positions match TRBD1. Trimming at V came to 2 bases and at J to 9 bases, leaving 6 bases not matched to a gene. From germline, CDR1 is DFQATT and CDR2 SNEGSKA (reference sequence). This CDR3 comprises 14 residues. The sequenced part of the CDR3 DNA is TGCAGTGCTAGAAGGGTCCAGGGGGCTTCACCC. Protein product: CSARRVQGASP. The whole CDR3 protein is CSARRVQGASPLHF.

In regard to this clone: The read terminates 3 residues before the CDR3 end, so the remaining end is supplied by the germline J gene. This chain uses TRBV5-1 with TRBJ2-6, with D perhaps TRBD1 (6 bases). Germline V gene lookup returns CDR1 SGHRS and CDR2 YFSETQ. There are 15 residues in the CDR3. V lost 0 bases and J lost 2, with 6 bases in between. Partial CDR3 DNA: TGCGCCAGCAGCTTGGAGGGGGCTGGGGCCAACGTC. Protein product: CASSLEGAGANV. The CDR3, in full, reads CASSLEGAGANVLTF.

Turning to this clone: The DNA ends 3 residues before the CDR3 does, and the rest of the CDR3 is filled in from the germline J gene. This sequence joins TRBV10-3 and TRBJ1-3; 9 bases are a match to TRBD1. There are 14 residues in the CDR3. V shed 5 bases and J 7 bases; nucleotides not matched to a gene: 6. Germline lookup yields CDR1 ENHRY and CDR2 SYGVKD. The part of the CDR3 DNA that was read is TGTGCCATCAGTCCACAGGGGGCGCAGAACACC. It codes for CAISPQGAQNT. The whole CDR3 sequence is CAISPQGAQNTIYF.

Worth noting for this clone: The CDR3 end is not reached by the read, which stops 3 residues before it; the germline J gene fills it in. The rearrangement links TRBV5-1 to TRBJ2-3; D remains ambiguous. Trimming left V 4 bases short and J 2 bases short, with 11 bases between. CDR1 SGHRS and CDR2 YFSETQ come from the germline V gene. The CDR3 has 14 residues. The CDR3 DNA, read in part, is TGCGCCAGCAGCCTGCAGGTGTACACAGATACG. It translates to CASSLQVYTDT. The full CDR3 reads CASSLQVYTDTQYF.

In regard to this clone: The CDR3 extends 3 residues past the end of the read, so its final part is completed from the germline J gene. J is TRBJ2-3 and V is TRBV29-1; a weak D match, TRBD2 (6 bases). The V end lost 6 bases, the J end lost 6 bases, and 16 bases lay between the germline ends. Germline V gene data show CDR1 as SQVTM and CDR2 as ANQGSEA. This CDR3 has 13 amino acids. The CDR3 DNA, read in part, is TGCAGCGTGAGAGCCGGGGGAACTGATACG. Its translation is CSVRAGGTDT. The complete CDR3 reads CSVRAGGTDTQYF.

To note about this clone: The read ends 3 residues shy of where the CDR3 ends; the end is completed using the germline J gene. The chain employs TRBV7-3 and TRBJ1-3, with a possible D match to TRBD1 (6 bases). The V gene's germline CDR1 is SGHTA and CDR2 FQGTGA. Between the trimmed V and J ends, which lost 6 bases and 9 bases, there was a span of 24 bases. This CDR3 has 16 residues. The CDR3 sequence: CASSPRGGPGGGTIYF. The DNA read from the CDR3 is TGTGCCAGCAGTCCCCGCGGGGGACCCGGAGGGGGCACC.

As regards this clone: The read stops 3 residues short of the end of the CDR3; the missing end is completed from the germline J gene. The chain carries TRBV5-1 and TRBJ1-5; weak D call: TRBD1 (5 bases). The CDR3 is made up of 14 amino acids. Germline loops: CDR1 SGHRS, CDR2 YFSETQ. V was cut by 0 bases and J by 4 bases, with 8 bases left in between. CDR3 loop: CASSLGAGNQPQHF. CDR3 DNA (partial): TGCGCCAGCAGCTTGGGGGCAGGGAATCAGCCC.

Points on this clone: The observed sequence ends 3 residues before the CDR3 terminus, with the missing tail filled in from the germline J gene. The chain employs TRBV4-1 and TRBJ2-7; possibly TRBD2 for D (6 bases). In germline, CDR1 is MGHRA, CDR2 YSYEKL. The V end was cut by 3 bases, the J end by 4 bases, with 16 bases between. This CDR3 spans 15 amino acids. This chain's CDR3 is CASSQVLDGGYEQYF. The covered CDR3 bases are TGCGCCAGCAGCCAGGTACTGGACGGGGGATACGAG.

A word on this clone: The read gets to within 3 residues of the CDR3 end, and the germline J gene fills in the rest. The chain employs TRBV6-2 or TRBV6-3 and TRBJ1-5; D is ambiguous. CDR1 MNHEY and CDR2 SVGEGT come from the germline V gene. The ends were cut back, 5 bases at V and 1 base at J, with 15 bases in the middle. The CDR3 is made up of 16 amino acids. CDR3 bases read: TGTGCCAGCAGTCCCCCCCGCAGAGGCAGCAATCAGCCC. Its protein product is CASSPPRRGSNQP. The full CDR3 reads CASSPPRRGSNQPQHF.

CDR3 DNA (partial): TGTGCCAGCAGCTTTTTTCAGGGTCATGGC. Its protein product is CASSFFQGHG. In full, the CDR3 is CASSFFQGHGYTF. J is TRBJ1-2 and V is TRBV7-6; D is perhaps TRBD1 (5 bases). The read terminates 3 residues before the CDR3 end, so the remaining end is supplied by the germline J gene. Between the trimmed V and J ends, which lost 3 bases and 6 bases, there was a span of 11 bases. Germline CDR1 reads SGHVS; CDR2 reads FNYEAQ. CDR3 size: 13 residues.

On this clone: The observed sequence ends 3 residues before the CDR3 terminus, with the missing tail filled in from the germline J gene. This sequence joins TRBV13 and TRBJ1-3; D might be TRBD1 (5 bases). Germline CDR1 is PRHDT and CDR2 is FYEKMQ (reference sequence). This CDR3 has 12 amino acids. Incomplete CDR3 DNA: TGTGCCAGCAGCCCCTGGGACTTACCC. This gives the protein CASSPWDLP. The complete CDR3 sequence is CASSPWDLPIYF.

As for this clone: The read is 3 residues too short to cover the CDR3 end, so that end is filled in from the germline J gene. This chain links TRBV7-6 with TRBJ2-5; 11 bases align to TRBD2. In germline, CDR1 is SGHVS, CDR2 FNYEAQ. Unmatched junction bases numbered 8, after V lost 3 bases and J lost 5 bases. This CDR3 is 16 amino acids long. This CDR3 is CASSLGIAGGQETQYF. CDR3 bases read: TGTGCCAGCAGCTTGGGTATAGCGGGGGGGCAGGAGACC. The whole variable domain, remainder taken from reference TRBV7-6 and TRBJ2-5, is GAGVSQSPRYKVTKRGQDVALRCDPISGHVSLYWYRQALGQGPEFLTYFNYEAQQDKSGLPNDRFSAERPEGSISTLTIQRTEQRDSAMYRCASSLGIAGGQETQYFGPGTRLLVL.

Notes on this clone: The read terminates 3 residues ahead of where the CDR3 ends, so the germline J gene completes it. This chain joins TRBV19 and TRBJ2-4; 7 positions match TRBD1. Germline values: CDR1 LNHDA, CDR2 SQIVND (reference sequence). CDR3 length equals 12 residues. CDR3 protein: CASNPRDSGQYF. The part of the CDR3 DNA that was read is TGTGCCAGTAATCCGAGGGACAGTGGT.

On this clone: Read sequence stops 3 residues before the CDR3 end, and the germline J gene provides the missing end. The chain links TRBV19 to TRBJ2-1; 14 bases agree with TRBD2. With 4 bases clipped from V and 4 bases from J, the junction kept 3 bases outside the gene matches. The CDR3 length is 16 residues. Germline lookup yields CDR1 LNHDA and CDR2 SQIVND (reference sequence). The DNA read from the CDR3 is TGTGCCAGTAGTACGACTAGCGGGGGGGTTTACAATGAG. It yields the protein CASSTTSGGVYNE. The whole CDR3 is CASSTTSGGVYNEQFF.